The sequence of this T cell receptor beta chain was determined in a study of graft-versus-host responses after intestinal transplantation. About the study: Transplantation in recipients was multivisceral, liver-intestinal, or isolated intestinal. All recipients got anti-thymocyte globulin induction, then tacrolimus and steroids for roughly three years. Study results and caveats: With peak circulating GvH clone levels came an association with early post-transplant HvG declines. Allografts of one patient group, those with graft-donor T cell macrochimerism, had high graft-versus-host to host-versus-graft clonal ratios.

Regarding this clone: Its antigen is unidentified.

CDR1 and CDR2 (germline): SGDLS, YYNGEE. The CDR3 has 14 amino acids. V lost 4 bases and J lost 3; bases outside the gene matches: 5. Sequencing was performed with immunoSEQ multiplex PCR; in TCRdb, only in-frame clones are kept and a portion is missing. This table has roughly 93,000 clones, roughly 92% appearing once. The sample consisted of unstimulated CD8+ T cells sorted from spleen or lymph node cells, taken before transplant. The chain combines TRBV9 with TRBJ2-7; 9 positions agree with TRBD1. This clonotype originated in a human donor who was the organ donor for an intestinal transplant. The CDR3 loop reads CASSLGTGFYEQYF. The CDR3 coding sequence is TGTGCCAGCAGCCTCGGGACAGGGTTCTACGAGCAGTACTTC.